The clone carrying this TCR beta chain was seen many times. Its specificity is not known. The CDR3 extends over 12 amino acids. Germline CDR1 is LNHDA and CDR2 is SQIVND (reference sequence). V gave up 5 bases and J gave up 7 bases, with 11 bases separating them. This sample is part of a study of early T cells in non-severe SARS-CoV-2 infection. For the study at large: It was bulk RNA from unsorted whole blood that was sequenced, and the chains were unpaired.

General study results and limits: Matches to VDJdb favored anti-spike CD8 responses and missed private and CD4 specificities.

Unique molecular identifiers were affixed to single, distinct cDNA molecules. TCRdb re-called the 5' RACE reads through MiXCR, storing one row per CDR3 protein. Altogether tens of thousands of distinct CDR3 sequences are present, 9.4% being singletons, with the ten largest covering roughly 5.7%. This TCR was recovered from an adult who was a healthcare worker with PCR-confirmed SARS-CoV-2 infection or an uninfected control (not recorded which). This chain connects TRBV19 to TRBJ1-1; D not resolved. Specimen: whole blood, collected at baseline. CDR3 residues: CASSPYRYEAFF. CDR3 nucleotides: TGTGCCAGTAGTCCCTATAGGTATGAAGCTTTCTTT. Complete variable domain (other parts from reference TRBV19 and TRBJ1-1): DGGITQSPKYLFRKEGQNVTLSCEQNLNHDAMYWYRQDPGQGLRLIYYSQIVNDFQKGDIAEGYSVSREKKESFPLTVTSAQKNPTAFYLCASSPYRYEAFFGQGTRLTVV.